This note documents a single TCR beta chain sequence. As originally analysed: The assay estimated nucleated cells by amplifying reference gene primers. TCRdb's copy holds only in-frame clones and misses some; the assay was immunoSEQ multiplex PCR. V, J and clone size were drawn from that table, and D and trimming were deduced from the DNA. This table holds about 76,000 clones, approximately 81% found once. This sample was taken from a study of blood T cell repertoires in COVID-19. Study-level information: Sites in the United States, Italy and Spain provided acute and convalescent COVID-19 samples. Sample material is recorded as cDNA or gDNA derived from T cells, B-cell-depleted T cells, or PBMCs.

Seattle patients were enrolled while actively infected and followed longitudinally. V lost 0 bases and J 3 bases, leaving 8 bases between the germline ends. CDR3 size: 14 residues. CDR1 is GTSNPN, CDR2 SVGIG, per germline (reference sequence). Sequencing was carried out using peripheral blood. This TCR was sampled from a man between 60 and 70 years old with COVID-19, enrolled during active disease. The V call is TRBV30, the J call TRBJ1-4; D is possibly TRBD1 (5 bases). Here the CDR3 DNA reads TGTGCCTGGAGTGTATGGGGGGCTAATGAAAAACTGTTTTTT. This translates into CAWSVWGANEKLFF.